The 31 T cell receptor beta chains below come from one sample, sequenced in a study of T-cell reconstitution after alpha-beta-depleted transplantation in children. Molecular barcoding with unique molecular identifiers was used for the TCRbeta library. A single record per CDR3 protein comes from TCRdb applying MiXCR to the PCR reads. The sample contains some 550,000 distinct CDR3 sequences, around 19% of which appear only once. The sequenced sample was PBMCs from the stem cell graft donor, obtained from the stem cell graft. The receptors come from a human donor who donated a stem cell graft to a child with acute lymphoblastic leukemia.

This clonotype was seen only a few times. The rearrangement joins TRBV4-1 to TRBJ1-4, with no clear D. The ends were cut back, 1 base at V and 0 bases at J, with 6 bases in the middle. CDR1 and CDR2 from the germline V gene are MGHRA and YSYEKL. This CDR3 is 15 amino acids long. CDR3 amino acids: CASSQVAATNEKLFF. For the CDR3, the DNA is TGCGCCAGCAGCCAAGTAGCCGCAACTAATGAAAAACTGTTTTTT.

This clonotype was seen a few times. A junction boundary mismatches the germline segment, possibly from a read error. The gene calls are TRBV4-1 and TRBJ2-5, with D possibly TRBD1 on 5 matching bases. The germline CDR1 and CDR2 sequences are MGHRA and YSYEKL. CDR3 length: 14 residues. The CDR3 coding sequence is TGCGCCAGCAGCCAAGAACAAGGACAAGGGACCCAGTACTTC. Amino acids: CASSQEQGQGTQYF.

The CDR3 here is CASSLSGPVGGEWEQYF. The CDR3 nucleotides read TGTGCCAGCAGCTTATCCGGTCCCGTAGGGGGAGAATGGGAGCAGTACTTC. The chain recombines TRBV7-8 with TRBJ2-7, with D possibly TRBD1 on 6 matching bases. Per the germline V gene, CDR1 is SGHVS and CDR2 is FQNEAQ. The CDR3 has 17 residues. V lost 2 bases and J 7 bases, leaving 24 bases between the germline ends.

The chain joins TRBV18 to TRBJ2-2, with D perhaps matching TRBD1 or TRBD2 (5 bases each). V was trimmed by 3 bases and J by 1 base, leaving 15 bases between them. The CDR3 spans 17 residues. The germline CDR1 and CDR2 sequences are KGHSH and LQKENI. For the CDR3, the DNA is TGTGCCAGCTCACCGGATCGAGGGACGGTGAACACCGGGGAGCTGTTTTTT. It translates to CASSPDRGTVNTGELFF.

There are a few counts of this clonotype. V gene TRBV15 combines with J gene TRBJ2-1, with D tentatively TRBD2 (6 bases). CDR3 length: 14 amino acids. The V gene lost 3 bases and the J gene lost 7 bases, with 13 bases spanning the gap. The germline CDR1 and CDR2 sequences are LNHNV and YYDKDF (reference sequence). CDR3 residues: CATSSRERGNEQFF. The CDR3 DNA is TGTGCCACCAGCAGCCGGGAGAGGGGAAATGAGCAGTTCTTC.

The V gene is TRBV10-3, the J gene TRBJ1-5; TRBD1 is a possible D gene (6 bases). V lost 3 bases, J lost 7 bases, and 13 bases lay in between. The CDR3 covers 14 residues. In germline, CDR1 is ENHRY, CDR2 SYGVKD. For the CDR3, the DNA is TGTGCCATCAGTGATATGGGGGGCAGGCAGCCCCAGCATTTT. Its translation: CAISDMGGRQPQHF.

This chain joins TRBV5-1 and TRBJ2-6; possibly TRBD1 for D (5 bases). Germline V gene data show CDR1 as SGHRS and CDR2 as YFSETQ. This CDR3 spans 15 amino acids. V shed 1 base and J shed 2 bases, with 7 bases lying between them. CDR3 in amino acids: CASSLKGPGANVLTF. The CDR3 nucleotides are TGCGCCAGCAGCTTGAAGGGGCCTGGGGCCAACGTCCTGACTTTC.

The chain recombines TRBV5-1 with TRBJ1-5; no reliable D call. Germline values: CDR1 SGHRS, CDR2 YFSETQ. The CDR3 runs to 15 residues. The ends were cut back, 0 bases at V and 7 bases at J, with 14 bases in the middle. The CDR3 sequence is CASSLAPAGGQPQHF. The CDR3 DNA is TGCGCCAGCAGCTTGGCCCCGGCGGGCGGACAGCCCCAGCATTTT.

A few counts support this clonotype. V gene TRBV25-1 combines with J gene TRBJ2-7; D may correspond to TRBD1 or TRBD2 (5 bases each). The ends were cut back, 3 bases at V and 0 bases at J, with 18 bases in the middle. The germline V gene has CDR1 MGHDK and CDR2 SYGVNS. CDR3 length equals 17 residues. The CDR3 region has the DNA TGTGCCAGCAGTGAGTTGGGGGTGCCAGTGAGCTCCTACGAGCAGTACTTC. As protein: CASSELGVPVSSYEQYF.

This clonotype was seen a handful of times. This chain links TRBV5-1 with TRBJ2-1; D ambiguous. The CDR3 has 16 amino acids. Between the trimmed V and J ends, which lost 4 bases and 2 bases, there was a span of 16 bases. Germline V CDR1 and CDR2: SGHRS, YFSETQ. The CDR3 protein is CASSHQANAAYNEQFF. CDR3 coding DNA: TGCGCCAGCAGCCACCAAGCAAACGCGGCCTACAATGAGCAGTTCTTC.

A few counts support this clonotype. The chain links TRBV12-3 or TRBV12-4 to TRBJ2-6, with a tentative D call TRBD1 (5 bases). With 2 bases removed from V and 4 bases from J, the gap between germline ends came to 15 bases. This CDR3 is built from 17 residues. Written as DNA, the CDR3 is TGTGCCAGCAGTTTATTTTCGGCAGGGTCCGGGGCCAACGTCCTGACTTTC. Translating gives CASSLFSAGSGANVLTF.

This chain connects TRBV7-8 to TRBJ2-3, with TRBD1 as a possible D gene (5 bases). Germline V gives CDR1 SGHVS, CDR2 FQNEAQ. The V end was cut by 9 bases, the J end by 3 bases, with 16 bases between. The CDR3 is made up of 14 amino acids. The CDR3 region is CASEPGIVTDTQYF. CDR3 coding DNA: TGTGCCAGTGAACCAGGGATCGTTACAGATACGCAGTATTTT.

The V and J genes are TRBV27 and TRBJ2-7; 11 bases align to TRBD2. Unmatched junction bases numbered 10, after V lost 5 bases and J lost 7 bases. This CDR3 region has 15 residues. Germline V gene sequence: CDR1 MNHEY, CDR2 SMNVEV (reference sequence). The CDR3 DNA sequence: TGTGCCAGCAGTCCGGGACTAGCGGCCTTTGGGGAGCAGTACTTC. The encoded protein is CASSPGLAAFGEQYF.

In this sample, this clonotype turned up once. This chain uses TRBV29-1 with TRBJ2-6; 12 nucleotides line up with TRBD2. CDR1 SQVTM and CDR2 ANQGSEA come from the germline V gene. The CDR3 runs 23 residues. J lost 0 bases, V lost 3 bases, and 21 bases had no gene match. The CDR3 is CSVDYVVARLLAGGHSGANVLTF. In DNA, the CDR3 is TGCAGCGTTGATTATGTGGTCGCCCGGCTACTAGCGGGAGGACACTCTGGGGCCAACGTCCTGACTTTC. Combining the CDR3 with reference TRBV29-1 and TRBJ2-6 gives the whole variable domain SAVISQKPSRDICQRGTSLTIQCQVDSQVTMMFWYRQQPGQSLTLIATANQGSEATYESGFVIDKFPISRPNLTFSTLTVSNMSPEDSSIYLCSVDYVVARLLAGGHSGANVLTFGAGSRLTVL.

The rearrangement uses TRBV5-1 and TRBJ1-5; 7 positions match TRBD1. The CDR3 loop spans 15 amino acids. The germline gives CDR1 SGHRS, CDR2 YFSETQ. V was clipped by 4 bases and J by 0 bases; unmatched bases: 4. CDR3 sequence (DNA): TGCGCCAGCAGCACGGGACAGAATAGCAATCAGCCCCAGCATTTT. The encoded protein is CASSTGQNSNQPQHF.

The gene calls are TRBV29-1 and TRBJ2-6; a weak D match, TRBD1 (6 bases). V shed 7 bases and J shed 2 bases, with 15 bases lying between them. CDR1 SQVTM and CDR2 ANQGSEA come from the germline V gene. CDR3 size: 15 residues. CDR3 sequence (DNA): TGCAGCGCCACCCGACAGGTCGCTGGGGCCAACGTCCTGACTTTC. Its protein is CSATRQVAGANVLTF.

This clonotype has a count of ten or more. V is TRBV6-1 and J is TRBJ2-1; 7 nucleotides agree with TRBD2. The CDR3 is 15 residues long. Germline lookup yields CDR1 MNHNS and CDR2 SASEGT. V lost 1 base, J lost 8 bases, and 8 bases stayed unmatched. The CDR3 region is CASSEEASGGHEQFF. The CDR3 bases are TGTGCCAGCAGTGAAGAGGCTAGCGGAGGCCATGAGCAGTTCTTC.

V usage is TRBV4-1 and J usage is TRBJ2-7; 7 bases align to TRBD1. Trimming took 4 bases from V and 4 from J; bases not matched to a gene: 10. The CDR3 runs 15 residues. CDR1 and CDR2 (germline): MGHRA, YSYEKL. CDR3 sequence: CASSPQTGYRYEQYF. The CDR3 DNA follows: TGCGCCAGCAGCCCCCAGACAGGGTATAGGTACGAGCAGTACTTC.

This chain connects TRBV6-1 to TRBJ1-1, with TRBD1 as a possible D gene (5 bases). V lost 6 bases and J lost 8, with 19 bases in between. The CDR3 totals 14 residues. Germline V gene sequence: CDR1 MNHNS, CDR2 SASEGT. Here the CDR3 DNA reads TGTGCCAGCAGCCCAAACAAGGGGACTTTCGAAGCTTTCTTT. Its protein product is CASSPNKGTFEAFF.

This clonotype was recorded once. The chain has TRBV18 and TRBJ1-3, with D tentatively TRBD1 (5 bases). V lost 6 bases and J 4 bases, leaving 16 bases between the germline ends. Germline V CDR1 and CDR2: KGHSH, LQKENI. CDR3 length equals 15 residues. The CDR3 region has the DNA TGTGCCAGCTCGCGGCCGGGGCCTCTCGGAAACACCATATATTTT. Protein product: CASSRPGPLGNTIYF.

The V call is TRBV6-2 or TRBV6-3, the J call TRBJ2-3; no definite D call. Germline V lookup: CDR1 MNHEY, CDR2 SVGEGT. Trimming stripped 4 bases from V and 6 bases from J, with 5 bases between. The CDR3 contains 11 residues. The CDR3 DNA sequence: TGTGCCAGCAGTTTGTTTGATACGCAGTATTTT. Amino acid sequence: CASSLFDTQYF.

The gene calls are TRBV12-3 or TRBV12-4 and TRBJ2-5; D may be TRBD1 or TRBD2 (5 bases each). The CDR3 totals 14 residues. V dropped 6 bases and J dropped 4 bases, with 15 bases sitting between them. Here the CDR3 reads CASSIGSGAETQYF. CDR3 sequence (DNA): TGTGCCAGCAGCATAGGCTCCGGGGCAGAGACCCAGTACTTC.

This clonotype was picked up a small number of times. This sequence joins TRBV5-6 and TRBJ2-5; D gene unclear. The CDR3 length is 13 residues. CDR1 is SGHDT and CDR2 is YYEEEE in the germline V gene. Trimming removed 1 base at V and 5 bases at J, with 9 bases between. Here the CDR3 reads CASSLLRGETQYF. The DNA for the CDR3 is TGTGCCAGCAGCTTGCTCCGTGGGGAGACCCAGTACTTC.

V is TRBV15 and J is TRBJ2-5, with a tentative D call TRBD1 (5 bases). Germline V gives CDR1 LNHNV, CDR2 YYDKDF (reference sequence). This CDR3 comprises 12 residues. Trimming removed 8 bases from V and 1 base from J, with 8 bases in between. The CDR3: CATSGLQETQYF. The CDR3 coding sequence is TGTGCCACCTCAGGGCTCCAAGAGACCCAGTACTTC.

This clonotype has more than one count but fewer than ten. V and J are TRBV5-8 and TRBJ1-2, with TRBD1 as a possible D gene (5 bases). The V and J ends lost 1 base and 3 bases respectively, with 13 bases between them. Germline CDR1 SGHTS, CDR2 YDEGEE. This CDR3 region has 15 residues. CDR3 residues: CASSLRGAGYYGYTF. The CDR3 DNA reads TGTGCCAGCAGCTTGCGTGGGGCGGGCTACTATGGCTACACCTTC.

The table lists this clonotype with a few counts. The chain links TRBV15 to TRBJ2-7, with 9 bases identical to TRBD2. Trimming took 1 base from V and 2 from J; bases not matched to a gene: 6. Germline values: CDR1 LNHNV, CDR2 YYDKDF (reference sequence). CDR3 length: 16 residues. In nucleotides, the CDR3 is TGTGCCACCAGCAGAGGAGGTCTAGCGGGAACCTACGAGCAGTACTTC. This sequence encodes CATSRGGLAGTYEQYF.

This clonotype was found a few times. The chain carries TRBV29-1 and TRBJ1-1; no clear D. This CDR3 is 11 amino acids long. Germline-derived CDR1 and CDR2 are SQVTM and ANQGSEA. The germline V and J ends were trimmed by 3 bases and 7 bases, with 9 bases remaining between them. The CDR3 region has the DNA TGCAGCGTTGAGGGTCGGGGTGAAGCTTTCTTT. This codes for CSVEGRGEAFF.

In its sample, this clonotype was seen a few times. J is TRBJ1-5 and V is TRBV20-1; TRBD1 might be the D (6 bases). Germline V gives CDR1 DFQATT, CDR2 SNEGSKA (reference sequence). The length of the CDR3 is 15 residues. The V gene lost 1 base and the J gene lost 1 base, with 11 bases spanning the gap. CDR3 bases: TGCAGTGCTAGAGTAGGGGGAAGAAGCAATCAGCCCCAGCATTTT. This sequence encodes CSARVGGRSNQPQHF.

This clonotype was detected ten times or more. V gene TRBV5-1 combines with J gene TRBJ2-7; D gene ambiguous. CDR1 is SGHRS, CDR2 YFSETQ, per germline. Trimming pared 2 bases from V and 0 bases from J, leaving 12 bases between. CDR3 length: 15 residues. The CDR3 nucleotides read TGCGCCAGCAGCTTACTCCTGGGCCCCTCCTACGAGCAGTACTTC. Translated, it gives CASSLLLGPSYEQYF.

V usage is TRBV3-1 and J usage is TRBJ2-7; possible D gene TRBD2, 5 bases. V was shortened by 4 bases and J by 0 bases, with 16 bases between the two germline ends. Germline lookup yields CDR1 LGHDT and CDR2 YNNKEL (reference sequence). The CDR3 contains 16 residues. The CDR3 is CASSPKFSDTSYEQYF. DNA of the CDR3: TGTGCCAGCAGCCCTAAGTTTAGCGATACCTCCTACGAGCAGTACTTC.

The chain joins TRBV20-1 to TRBJ2-1, with 8 nucleotides matching TRBD2. V dropped 3 bases and J dropped 2; count of bases not matched to a gene: 9. The CDR3 has 16 amino acids. In germline, CDR1 is DFQATT, CDR2 SNEGSKA (reference sequence). CDR3 in DNA: TGCAGTGCTAGCGGGGTAGCGGGGCCGACCTACAATGAGCAGTTCTTC. It is translated as CSASGVAGPTYNEQFF.